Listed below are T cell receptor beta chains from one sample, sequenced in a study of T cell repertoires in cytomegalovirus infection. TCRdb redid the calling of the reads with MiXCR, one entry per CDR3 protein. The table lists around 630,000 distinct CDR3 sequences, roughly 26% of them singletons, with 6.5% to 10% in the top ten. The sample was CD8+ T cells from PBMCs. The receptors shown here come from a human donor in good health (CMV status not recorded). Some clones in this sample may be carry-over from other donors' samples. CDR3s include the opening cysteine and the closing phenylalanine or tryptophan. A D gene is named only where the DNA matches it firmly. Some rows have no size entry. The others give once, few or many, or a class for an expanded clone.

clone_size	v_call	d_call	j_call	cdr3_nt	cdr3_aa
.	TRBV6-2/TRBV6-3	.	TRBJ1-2	TGTGCCAGCAGCCCCGGTGCCTATGGCTACACCTTC	CASSPGAYGYTF
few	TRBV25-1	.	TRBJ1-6	TGTGCCAGCAGTGAGGGTCCCGCTGGAAATTCACCCCTCCACTTT	CASSEGPAGNSPLHF
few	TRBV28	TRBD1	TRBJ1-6	TGTGCCAGCAGTTTCGGGACAGCCAATTCACCCCTCCACTTT	CASSFGTANSPLHF
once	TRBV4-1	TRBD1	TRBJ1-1	TGCGCCAGCAGCCAATTTCCATCAACTACAGGGGATCCAGGAGCTTTCTTT	CASSQFPSTTGDPGAFF
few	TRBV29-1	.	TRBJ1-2	TGCAGCGTTTGGGAGATTGAAGGCTACACCTTC	CSVWEIEGYTF
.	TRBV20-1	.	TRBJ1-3	TGCAGTGCTAGAGATCCACTAGGGGTCCCTGGAAACACCATATATTTT	CSARDPLGVPGNTIYF
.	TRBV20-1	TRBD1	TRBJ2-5	TGCAGTGCCACGGGACAGGGCCAGGGAGAGACCCAGTACTTC	CSATGQGQGETQYF
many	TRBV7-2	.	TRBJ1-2	TGTGCCAGCAGCTCACCCGGTATGACAGCGGGCCGCTATGGCTACACCTTC	CASSSPGMTAGRYGYTF
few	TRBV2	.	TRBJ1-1	TGTGCCAGCCCGGGGGTCACTGAAGCTTTCTTT	CASPGVTEAFF
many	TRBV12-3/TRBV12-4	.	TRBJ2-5	TGTGCCAGCGGGAACGTGATTGGGGAGACCCAGTACTTC	CASGNVIGETQYF
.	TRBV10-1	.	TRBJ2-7	TGCGCCAGCCTTTGGACTTGTGCTTACGAGCAGTACTTC	CASLWTCAYEQYF
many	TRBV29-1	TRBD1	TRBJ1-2	TGCAGCGTGGTTCCGGGACAGAAAAATGGCTACACCTTC	CSVVPGQKNGYTF
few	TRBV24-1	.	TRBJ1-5	TGTGCCACCAGTGACTCCGACAGGAAGCAGCCCCAGCATTTT	CATSDSDRKQPQHF
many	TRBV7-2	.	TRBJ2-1	TGTGCCAGCAGCTTAGATGTCACCTTGGGGTGGCAGTTCTTC	CASSLDVTLGWQFF
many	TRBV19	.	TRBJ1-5	TGTGCCAGTAGTCCCCTCTCGTATCAGCCCCAGCATTTT	CASSPLSYQPQHF
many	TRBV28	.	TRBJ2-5	TGTGCCAGCTCAGGGGAATCGGGGAAGGAGACCCAGTACTTC	CASSGESGKETQYF
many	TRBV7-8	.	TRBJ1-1	TGTGCCAGCAGCCCTGAGGGGACTGAAGCTTTCTTT	CASSPEGTEAFF
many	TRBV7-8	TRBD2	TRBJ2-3	TGTGCCAGCAGCTTGTCCGGGGGGGCCCGGTCAGATACGCAGTATTTT	CASSLSGGARSDTQYF
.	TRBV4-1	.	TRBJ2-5	TGCGCCAGCAGCCAAGATAGAGACGCCCTGGGGGAGACCCAGTACTTC	CASSQDRDALGETQYF
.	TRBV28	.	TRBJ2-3	TGTGCCAGCAGTTTTTTCCGACAGGGCACAGATACGCAGTATTTT	CASSFFRQGTDTQYF
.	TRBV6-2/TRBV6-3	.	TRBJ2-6	TGTGCCAGCAGTTACCGTCAGGGAATGTATCCTGGGGCCAACGTCCTGACTTTC	CASSYRQGMYPGANVLTF
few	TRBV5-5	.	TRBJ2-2	TGTGCCAGCAGCTTGGTGGCAGCCACCGGGGAGCTGTTTTTT	CASSLVAATGELFF
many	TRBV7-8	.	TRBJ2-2	TGTGCCAGCAGCTTAGAGGACGGCACCGGGGAGCTGTTTTTT	CASSLEDGTGELFF
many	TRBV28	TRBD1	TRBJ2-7	TGTGCCAGCAGTCCCAGGACAGGGCAGCGCGAGCAGTACTTC	CASSPRTGQREQYF
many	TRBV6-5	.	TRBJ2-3	TGTGCCAGCAGTTATCGATCCGGGAGGAGGGGGCATACGCAGTATTTT	CASSYRSGRRGHTQYF
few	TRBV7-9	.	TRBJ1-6	TGTGCCAGCAGCTTACGGACAGATGATTCACCCCTCCACTTT	CASSLRTDDSPLHF
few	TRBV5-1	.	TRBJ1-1	TGCGCCAGCAGCGGAGACTTGGAAGCTTTCTTT	CASSGDLEAFF
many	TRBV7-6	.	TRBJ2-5	TGTGCCAGCAGCTTGAGGACAGACTCGTACCAAGAGACCCAGTACTTC	CASSLRTDSYQETQYF
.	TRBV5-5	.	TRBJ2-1	TGTGCCAGCAGCTTGGCAGGCAGGCCCTTAGATGAGCAGTTCTTC	CASSLAGRPLDEQFF
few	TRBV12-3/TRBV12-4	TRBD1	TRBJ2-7	TGTGCCAGCAGACCCAGGGACAGGGAAGAAGAGCAGTACTTC	CASRPRDREEEQYF
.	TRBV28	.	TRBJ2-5	TGTGCCAGCAGCCCCATCGGGCCTCCCGAAGGCCAGTACTTC	CASSPIGPPEGQYF
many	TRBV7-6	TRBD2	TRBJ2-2	TGTGCCAGCAGCTCTAGCGGGGGGAACACCGGGGAGCTGTTTTTT	CASSSSGGNTGELFF
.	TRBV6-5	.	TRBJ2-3	TGTGCCAGCAGTCCGGTTGAGGGATTCACAGATACGCAGTATTTT	CASSPVEGFTDTQYF
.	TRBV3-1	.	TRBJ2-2	TGTGCCAGCAGCCAAGATGAGGGCTCCGGGGAGCTGTTTTTT	CASSQDEGSGELFF
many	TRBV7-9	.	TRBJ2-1	TGTGCCAGCAGCCCCATCAAGCACGAGCAGTTCTTC	CASSPIKHEQFF
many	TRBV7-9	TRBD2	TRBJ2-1	TGTGCCAGCAGCCCCGGACTAGCGGGGGGGATGGGGCAGTTCTTC	CASSPGLAGGMGQFF
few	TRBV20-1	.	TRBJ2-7	TGCAGTGCTAGAGACATTGGCGTGAGCTCCTACGAGCAGTACTTC	CSARDIGVSSYEQYF
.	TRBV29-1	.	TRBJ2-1	TGCAGCTGGGGACTGCTAAATGAGCAGTTCTTC	CSWGLLNEQFF
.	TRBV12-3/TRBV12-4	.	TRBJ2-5	TGTGCCAGCAGCCCCTCGGGTGAGACCCAGCACTTC	CASSPSGETQHF
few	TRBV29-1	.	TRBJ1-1	TGCAGCGTTCTCGACAGAAACCTTCAGAACACTGAAGCTTTCTTT	CSVLDRNLQNTEAFF
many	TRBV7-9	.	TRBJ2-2	TGTGCCAGCAGCACCGGGGAGCTGTTTTTT	CASSTGELFF
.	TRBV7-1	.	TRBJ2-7	TGTGCCAGCAGCCCCACGTCCAGGGACGAGCAGTACTTC	CASSPTSRDEQYF
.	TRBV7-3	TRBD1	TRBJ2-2	TGTGCCAGCAGCGGACCGGGACAGGACGTCACCGGGGAGCTGTTTTTT	CASSGPGQDVTGELFF
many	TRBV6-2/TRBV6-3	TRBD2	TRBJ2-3	TGTGCCAGCAGGGAGCGGGGGCTGACAGATACGCAGTATTTT	CASRERGLTDTQYF
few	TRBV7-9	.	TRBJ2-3	TGTGCCAGCAGCCCCACTAGCTCTCTAACGGATACGCAGTATTTT	CASSPTSSLTDTQYF
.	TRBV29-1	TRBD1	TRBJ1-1	TGCAGCGTTGATGAGGGGGCGAGCAGGGGCTTGAACACTGAAGCTTTCTTT	CSVDEGASRGLNTEAFF
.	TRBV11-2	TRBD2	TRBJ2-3	TGTGCCAGCAGCCCCGGACTAGGGGCAGATACGCAGTATTTT	CASSPGLGADTQYF
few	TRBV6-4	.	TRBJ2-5	TGTGCCAGCAGGACAGCTTCGGGGACCCAGTACTTC	CASRTASGTQYF
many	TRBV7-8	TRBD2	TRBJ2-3	TGTGCCAGCAGCTTCCCCGGGACTAGAATCACAGATACGCAGTATTTT	CASSFPGTRITDTQYF
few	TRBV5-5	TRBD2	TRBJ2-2	TGTGCCAGCAGCCCCTATGGTAGCGGGCTCAACACCGGGGAGCTGTTTTTT	CASSPYGSGLNTGELFF
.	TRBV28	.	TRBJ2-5	TGTGCCAGCAGTTTGGGGGGGCCGGGGGTGGAGACCCAGTACTTC	CASSLGGPGVETQYF
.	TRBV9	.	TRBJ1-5	TGTGCCAGCAGCGTAGGGGGCGGTTTCAATCAGCCCCAGCATTTT	CASSVGGGFNQPQHF
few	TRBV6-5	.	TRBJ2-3	TGTGCCAGCAGTTCGGACATCTCGAGCACAGATACGCAGTATTTT	CASSSDISSTDTQYF
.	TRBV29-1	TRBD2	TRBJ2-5	TGCAGCGTTGACGTCCAGCGGGGGCCCGAGACCCAGTACTTC	CSVDVQRGPETQYF
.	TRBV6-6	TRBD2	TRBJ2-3	TGTGCCAGCAGTTACGTTAGCGGGGACACAGATACGCAGTATTTT	CASSYVSGDTDTQYF